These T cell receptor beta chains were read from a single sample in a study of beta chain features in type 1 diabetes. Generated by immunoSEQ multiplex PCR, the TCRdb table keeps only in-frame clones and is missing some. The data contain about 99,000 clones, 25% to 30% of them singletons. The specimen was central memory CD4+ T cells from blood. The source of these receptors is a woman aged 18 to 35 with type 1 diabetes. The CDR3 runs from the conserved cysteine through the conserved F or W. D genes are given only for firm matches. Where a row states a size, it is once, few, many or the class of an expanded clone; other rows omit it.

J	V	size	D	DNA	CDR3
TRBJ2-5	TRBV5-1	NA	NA	TGCGCCAGCAGCTTCGGGCACGGGGAAGAGACCCAGTACTTC	CASSFGHGEETQYF
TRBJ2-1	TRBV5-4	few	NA	TGTGCCAGCAGCGCAGAAAGATCAAACACTGAGCAGTTCTTC	CASSAERSNTEQFF
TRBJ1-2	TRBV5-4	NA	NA	TGTGCCAGCAGCTCAGGGGAAAGGGGCTACACCTTC	CASSSGERGYTF
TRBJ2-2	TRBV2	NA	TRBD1	TGTGCCAGCAGGACGGACAGGGGAGTCGCCGGGGAGCTGTTTTTT	CASRTDRGVAGELFF
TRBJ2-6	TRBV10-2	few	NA	TGCGCCAGCAGTGGTGGACGGGCCGGGGGAAAGGTAGCTGGGGCCAACGTCCTGACTTTC	CASSGGRAGGKVAGANVLTF
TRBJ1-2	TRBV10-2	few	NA	TGCGCCAGCACCCTTCTTAGAGGCTATGGCTACACCTTC	CASTLLRGYGYTF
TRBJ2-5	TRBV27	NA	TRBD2	TGTGCCAGCGCCGGGACTAGCCGAGAGACCCAGTACTTC	CASAGTSRETQYF
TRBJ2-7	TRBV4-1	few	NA	TGCGCCAGCAGCCCCGAGGGGGCGGGGGGCTACGAGCAGTACTTC	CASSPEGAGGYEQYF
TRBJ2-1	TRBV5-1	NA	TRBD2	TGCGCCAGCAGCTTGGATCCTAGCGGGACCTACAATGAGCAGTTCTTC	CASSLDPSGTYNEQFF
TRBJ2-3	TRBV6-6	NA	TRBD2	TGTGCCAGCAGCGCTAGCGGGAGAGATACGCAGTATTTT	CASSASGRDTQYF
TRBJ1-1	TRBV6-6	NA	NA	TGTGCCAGCAGTTCGGGGGATCTGAGCACTGAAGCTTTCTTT	CASSSGDLSTEAFF
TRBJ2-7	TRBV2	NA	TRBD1	TGTGCCAGCGGGACAGAGGCCATCTACGAGCAGTACTTC	CASGTEAIYEQYF
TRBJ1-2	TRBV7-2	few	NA	TGTGCCAGCAGCCCTTCAAACAGGGCGGGCTATGGCTACACCTTC	CASSPSNRAGYGYTF
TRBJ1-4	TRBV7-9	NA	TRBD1	TGTGCCAGCAGCTTAGCTGACAGGGGAAAACTGTTTTTT	CASSLADRGKLFF
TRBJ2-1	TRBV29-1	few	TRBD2	TGCAGCGTTGCCTTAGCCGCATTTTACAGCGGGAGGACCAATGAGCAGTTCTTC	CSVALAAFYSGRTNEQFF
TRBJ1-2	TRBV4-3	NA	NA	TGCGCCAGCAGCCAAGATAAGGCAGGTCGTAACTATGGCTACACCTTC	CASSQDKAGRNYGYTF
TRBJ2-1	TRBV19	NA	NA	TGTGCCACCAAGGGGGGAGGGAGCGGACACAATGAGCAGTTCTTC	CATKGGGSGHNEQFF
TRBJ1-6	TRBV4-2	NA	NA	TGTGCCAGCAGCCAAGATAGGCGGGGAAATTCACCCCTCCACTTT	CASSQDRRGNSPLHF
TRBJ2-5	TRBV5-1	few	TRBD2	TGCGCCAGCAGCTTGATAGCGGGAGGTGAAAGGGGAGAGACCCAGTACTTC	CASSLIAGGERGETQYF
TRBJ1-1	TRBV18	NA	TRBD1	TGTGCCAGCTCGCCGGGACAGGGGGCACCTGAAGCTTTCTTT	CASSPGQGAPEAFF
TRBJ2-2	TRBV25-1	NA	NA	TGTGCCAGCAGTGATCCTGACCTGAGCGCCGGGGAGCTGTTTTTT	CASSDPDLSAGELFF
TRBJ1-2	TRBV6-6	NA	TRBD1	TGTGCCAGCAGTTACCCGGGACAGGGTGTTTATGGCTACACCTTC	CASSYPGQGVYGYTF
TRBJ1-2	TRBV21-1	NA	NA	TGTGCCAGCAGCAAAGTTCTTCGGGGTGACTATGGCTACACCTTC	CASSKVLRGDYGYTF
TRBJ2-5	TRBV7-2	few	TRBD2	TGTGCCAGCAGCTCCCGACTAGCGGGAGGTGGAACGGAGACCCAGTACTTC	CASSSRLAGGGTETQYF
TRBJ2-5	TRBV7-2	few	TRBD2	TGTGCCAGCAGCTTAGGACTAGCGGAATCCGTTAAAAAGTACTTC	CASSLGLAESVKKYF
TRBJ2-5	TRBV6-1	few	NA	TGTGCCAGCAGTGAACGAAACAGGAACCAAGAGACCCAGTACTTC	CASSERNRNQETQYF
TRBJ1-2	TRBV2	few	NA	TGTGCCAGCAGTGAAGGGGGGGTAGGCTATGGCTACACCTTC	CASSEGGVGYGYTF
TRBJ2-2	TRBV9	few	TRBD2	TGTGCCAGCAACCCGGGACTAGCGGGCTTGGGTGGGGAGCTGTTTTTT	CASNPGLAGLGGELFF
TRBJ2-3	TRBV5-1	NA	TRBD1	TGCGCCAGCAGCACCGGACAGGGAAACACACAGATGGGTACGCAGTATTTT	CASSTGQGNTQMGTQYF
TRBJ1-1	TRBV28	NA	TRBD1	TGTGCCAGCAGCCTGTTCCGGGACAGAGAAGCTTTCTTT	CASSLFRDREAFF
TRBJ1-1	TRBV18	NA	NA	TGTGCCAGCTCACCCGGTATGAACACTGAAGCTTTCTTT	CASSPGMNTEAFF
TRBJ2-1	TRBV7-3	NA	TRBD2	TGTGCCAGCAGTCGAGGACTAGCGGGAGGGAATGAGCAGTTCTTC	CASSRGLAGGNEQFF
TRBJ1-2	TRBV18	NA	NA	TGTGCCAGCTCACCACTTGAGGGCCAGGCGGGCTACACCTTC	CASSPLEGQAGYTF
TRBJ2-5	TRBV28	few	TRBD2	TGTGCCAGCAGTTTATTGGGGGCTAGCGGGAGAGGGCGGGAGACCCAGTACTTC	CASSLLGASGRGRETQYF
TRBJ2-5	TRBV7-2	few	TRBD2	TGTGCCAGCAGCTTAGATACTAGCGGGGAGACCCAGTACTTC	CASSLDTSGETQYF
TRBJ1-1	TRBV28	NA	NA	TGTGCCAGCAGTTTATTGGGCCAGGGGTTCGCTGAAGCTTTCTTT	CASSLLGQGFAEAFF
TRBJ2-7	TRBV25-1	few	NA	TGTGCCTACAAAGGGGACTCCTACGAGCAGTACTTC	CAYKGDSYEQYF
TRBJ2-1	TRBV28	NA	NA	TGTGCCAGCAGTTTACTGGAGGGTGAGCAGTTCTTC	CASSLLEGEQFF
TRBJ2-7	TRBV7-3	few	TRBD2	TGTGCCAGCAGCTTAACGGGGGTAGCGGGTAGTTACGAGCAGTACTTC	CASSLTGVAGSYEQYF
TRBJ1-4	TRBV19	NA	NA	TGTGCCAGTAGTCTTAGAGGGGGTGCGGAAAAACTGTTTTTT	CASSLRGGAEKLFF
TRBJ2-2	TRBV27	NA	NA	TGTGCCAGCAGCCCCGACAGAAACACCGGGGAGCTGTTTTTT	CASSPDRNTGELFF
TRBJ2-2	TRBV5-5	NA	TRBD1	TGTGCCAGCAGCTCCCCTGAGGACAGGGCGTTAAGAAACACCGGGGAGCTGTTTTTT	CASSSPEDRALRNTGELFF
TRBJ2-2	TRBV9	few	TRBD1	TGTGCCAGCAGCGGAGACCCGGGACAGGGGGCGGCCGGGGAGCTGTTTTTT	CASSGDPGQGAAGELFF
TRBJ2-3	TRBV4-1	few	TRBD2	TGCGCCAGCAGCCAAGAGGTGGGGACTAGCGGGAGGGCAGATACGCAGTATTTT	CASSQEVGTSGRADTQYF
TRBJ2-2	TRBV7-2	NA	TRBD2	TGTGCCAGCAGCTCCCGAGGGGGAGCGGGAGGGGGCGGGGAGCTGTTTTTT	CASSSRGGAGGGGELFF
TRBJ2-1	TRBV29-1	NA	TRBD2	TGCAGCGTTGGGATAGCGGGAGCCTTTTCGCTATACAATGAGCAGTTCTTC	CSVGIAGAFSLYNEQFF
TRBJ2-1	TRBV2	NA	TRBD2	TGTGCCAGCAGTGTTAGTCTAGCGGTAAATGAGCAGTTCTTC	CASSVSLAVNEQFF
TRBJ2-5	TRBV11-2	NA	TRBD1	TGTGCCAGCAGCCCCGGACAGGGTGAGACCCAGTACTTC	CASSPGQGETQYF
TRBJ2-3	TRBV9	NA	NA	TGTGCCAGCAGCGTAGGTAACACAGTGGATACGCAGTATTTT	CASSVGNTVDTQYF
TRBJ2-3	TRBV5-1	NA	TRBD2	TGCGCCAGCAGCTTGGGGACTAGCGGGATCACAGATACGCAGTATTTT	CASSLGTSGITDTQYF
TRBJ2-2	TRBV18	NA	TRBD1	TGTGCCAGCGCGGACAGGGTCACCGGGGAGCTGTTTTTT	CASADRVTGELFF
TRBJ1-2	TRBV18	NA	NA	TGTGCCAGCTCACCACGGAGGGACTATGGCTACACCTTC	CASSPRRDYGYTF
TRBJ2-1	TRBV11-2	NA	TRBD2	TGTGCCAGCAGCCCTAGCGGGTGGCGCTACAATGAGCAGTTCTTC	CASSPSGWRYNEQFF
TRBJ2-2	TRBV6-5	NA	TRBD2	TGTGCCAGCGGGAGGGTAGGGACCGGGGAGCTGTTTTTT	CASGRVGTGELFF
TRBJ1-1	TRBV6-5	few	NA	TGTGCCAGCAACCCCAGGGTGAACACTGAAGCTTTCTTT	CASNPRVNTEAFF